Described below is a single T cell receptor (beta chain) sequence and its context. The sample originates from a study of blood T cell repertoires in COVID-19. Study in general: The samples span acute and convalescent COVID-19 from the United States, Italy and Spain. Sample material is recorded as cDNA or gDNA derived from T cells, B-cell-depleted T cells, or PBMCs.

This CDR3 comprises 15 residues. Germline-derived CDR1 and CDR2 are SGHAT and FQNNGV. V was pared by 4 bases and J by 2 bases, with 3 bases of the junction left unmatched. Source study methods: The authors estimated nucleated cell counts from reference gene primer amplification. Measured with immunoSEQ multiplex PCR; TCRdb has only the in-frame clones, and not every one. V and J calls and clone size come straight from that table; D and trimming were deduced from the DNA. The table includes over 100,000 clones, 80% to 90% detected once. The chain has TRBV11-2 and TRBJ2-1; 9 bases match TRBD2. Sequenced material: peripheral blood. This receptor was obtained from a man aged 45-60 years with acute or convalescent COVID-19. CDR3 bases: TGTGCCAGCAGCTCCATAGCGGGGGCCTACAATGAGCAGTTCTTC. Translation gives CASSSIAGAYNEQFF.